Below, 24 T cell receptor beta chains from the same sample are listed, as sequenced in a study of shared clonotypes between healthy human individuals. The protocol was immunoSEQ multiplex PCR, while the TCRdb copy is restricted to in-frame clones and leaves out a portion. The table includes 2 million to 3 million clones, 93% detected once. The material sequenced was naive CD4+ T cells from PBMCs. Indicated subset: CD45RA+ positively selected. The origin of the receptors is a man aged 18 to 29 in good health. Some clones in this sample may be carry-over from other donors' samples.

This clone is a singleton in its sample. The chain employs TRBV15 and TRBJ2-3, with 13 bases identical to TRBD2. V gave up 1 base and J gave up 3 bases; unmatched junction bases: 4. The CDR3 loop spans 17 amino acids. Per germline, CDR1 LNHNV and CDR2 YYDKDF (reference sequence). As DNA, the CDR3 is TGTGCCACCAGCAGAGGGGGACTAGCGGGAAGTACAGATACGCAGTATTTT. This sequence encodes CATSRGGLAGSTDTQYF. Looking up the rest from reference TRBV15 and TRBJ2-3 gives the full variable domain: DAMVIQNPRYQVTQFGKPVTLSCSQTLNHNVMYWYQQKSSQAPKLLFHYYDKDFNNEADTPDNFQSRRPNTSFCFLDIRSPGLGDTAMYLCATSRGGLAGSTDTQYFGPGTRLTVL.

This rearrangement joins TRBV19 to TRBJ2-1; the match to TRBD2 covers 10 bases. V trimming: 3 bases; J trimming: 0 bases; junction bases outside the gene matches: 2. Germline CDR1 reads LNHDA; CDR2 reads SQIVND (reference sequence). The CDR3 runs to 16 residues. CDR3 loop: CASSIPSGSSYNEQFF. DNA of the CDR3: TGTGCCAGTAGTATTCCTAGCGGGAGCTCCTACAATGAGCAGTTCTTC.

This clone was detected only once. The V and J genes are TRBV18 and TRBJ2-7; D not resolved. The germline CDR1 and CDR2 sequences are KGHSH and LQKENI. Deletions cut 3 bases from V and 3 bases from J, with 15 bases between. The CDR3 is 15 amino acids. The CDR3 nucleotides read TGTGCCAGCTCACCGGCCGGTAATTTACACTACGAGCAGTACTTC. Translation gives CASSPAGNLHYEQYF.

This clone was recorded only once. V and J are TRBV28 and TRBJ2-1; 8 nucleotides agree with TRBD2. Germline assignment: CDR1 MDHEN and CDR2 SYDVKM. The CDR3 consists of 14 residues. Trimming cost V 2 bases and J 11 bases; bases outside gene matches: 8. The CDR3 nucleotides read TGTGCCAGCAGTTTAACCAGCGGGAGTTTTAAGCAGTTCTTC. As protein: CASSLTSGSFKQFF.

The CDR3 loop reads CAWTPGGRGHNEQFF. The CDR3 bases are TGTGCCTGGACCCCCGGCGGGAGGGGGCACAATGAGCAGTTCTTC. V is TRBV30 and J is TRBJ2-1, with 9 nucleotides matching TRBD2. V lost 4 bases to trimming and J lost 5 bases; unmatched junction nucleotides: 9. The CDR3 spans 15 residues. The germline V gene has CDR1 GTSNPN and CDR2 SVGIG (reference sequence).

V and J are TRBV5-4 and TRBJ1-1; TRBD1 matches at 9 bases. This CDR3 spans 13 amino acids. V shed 5 bases, J shed 6 bases, and the junction held 5 bases outside the gene matches. CDR1 and CDR2 (germline): SGHNT, YYREEE (reference sequence). CDR3 sequence reads: CASSRQGVPEAFF. CDR3 in DNA: TGTGCCAGCAGTCGACAGGGGGTTCCTGAAGCTTTCTTT.

Only one count was recorded for this clone. This chain joins TRBV29-1 and TRBJ2-5; 7 nucleotides agree with TRBD2. V dropped 6 bases and J dropped 5; count of bases not matched to a gene: 6. The CDR3 runs 12 residues. CDR1 is SQVTM and CDR2 is ANQGSEA in the germline V gene. CDR3 bases: TGCAGCGTAGGGGAGGGCGCGGAGACCCAGTACTTC. Residues: CSVGEGAETQYF. Complete variable domain (other parts from reference TRBV29-1 and TRBJ2-5): SAVISQKPSRDICQRGTSLTIQCQVDSQVTMMFWYRQQPGQSLTLIATANQGSEATYESGFVIDKFPISRPNLTFSTLTVSNMSPEDSSIYLCSVGEGAETQYFGPGTRLLVL.

The V and J genes are TRBV21-1 and TRBJ2-7; the table assigns TRBD1, which was not confirmed against the DNA. TRBV21-1 is a recognized pseudogene. CDR3 length: 15 residues. The chain's CDR3 is CASSSPGQSSYEQYF. CDR3 bases: TGTGCCAGCAGCTCTCCCGGACAGTCCTCCTACGAGCAGTACTTC.

This chain joins TRBV2 and TRBJ2-1; D remains ambiguous. Germline-derived CDR1 and CDR2 are SNHLY and FYNNEI. V shed 3 bases and J shed 0 bases, with 12 bases lying between them. CDR3 length: 16 residues. The CDR3 DNA is TGTGCCAGCAGTGACGGCGCGCCGAGCTCCTACAATGAGCAGTTCTTC. It codes for CASSDGAPSSYNEQFF.

CDR3 sequence: CASRHGTDTQYF. CDR3 DNA sequence: TGTGCCAGCAGACACGGAACGGATACGCAGTATTTT. The chain joins TRBV11-3 to TRBJ2-3; D is unresolved. The V end was cut by 6 bases, the J end by 6 bases, with 10 bases between. The CDR3 contains 12 residues. Germline V lookup: CDR1 SGHNT, CDR2 YENEEA.

V gene TRBV5-1 combines with J gene TRBJ2-1, with 8 bases that match TRBD1. V shed 4 bases, J shed 9 bases, and the junction held 9 bases outside the gene matches. This CDR3 is 14 amino acids long. Germline V gene data show CDR1 as SGHRS and CDR2 as YFSETQ. CDR3 sequence: CASSTDREEGEQFF. CDR3 DNA: TGCGCCAGCAGCACGGACAGGGAGGAGGGTGAGCAGTTCTTC.

The genes are TRBV6-1 and TRBJ2-7, with 7 bases identical to TRBD2. Germline CDR1 MNHNS, CDR2 SASEGT. With V trimmed by 8 bases and J by 1 base, 11 bases remained unmatched. The CDR3 has 15 residues. The CDR3 loop reads CASVGSYGGSYEQYF. The DNA of the CDR3 is TGTGCCAGCGTTGGGTCATACGGGGGGTCCTACGAGCAGTACTTC.

To note about this clone: In the same sample, other DNA sequences code for this CDR3. The chain links TRBV5-1 to TRBJ1-3; D is ambiguous. The CDR3 sequence is 15 residues long. In germline, CDR1 is SGHRS, CDR2 YFSETQ. V was trimmed by 0 bases and J by 0 bases, leaving 7 bases between them. The CDR3: CASSLGSPSGNTIYF. In DNA form, the CDR3 reads TGCGCCAGCAGCTTGGGCAGTCCCTCTGGAAACACCATATATTTT.

This chain uses TRBV20-1 with TRBJ2-7, with a possible D match to TRBD1 (6 bases). The CDR3 covers 11 residues. V lost 4 bases to trimming and J lost 3 bases, with 7 bases between them. Germline V gene sequence: CDR1 DFQATT, CDR2 SNEGSKA (reference sequence). CDR3 coding DNA: TGCAGTGCTACAGGGGACTACGAGCAGTACTTC. Its translation: CSATGDYEQYF.

The chain combines TRBV7-9 with TRBJ2-3; 10 bases fit TRBD2. The V gene end was trimmed by 6 bases and the J gene end by 2 bases; junction bases not matched to a gene: 11. CDR1 is SEHNR, CDR2 FQNEAQ, per germline (reference sequence). The CDR3 is 17 residues long. DNA for the CDR3: TGTGCCAGCAGATCACTCTCAGGACTAGCGGACACAGATACGCAGTATTTT. Translating it yields CASRSLSGLADTDTQYF.

This clone was recorded only once. This sample also contains other DNA sequences that code for the same CDR3. The V and J genes are TRBV18 and TRBJ2-5, with a weak D call TRBD2 (6 bases). CDR1 is KGHSH and CDR2 is LQKENI in the germline V gene. This CDR3 comprises 14 residues. V lost 0 bases and J lost 5, with 10 bases in between. The CDR3 bases are TGTGCCAGCTCACCACCCTCGGGGAGGGAGACCCAGTACTTC. The encoded protein is CASSPPSGRETQYF.

The rearrangement links TRBV5-1 to TRBJ1-2, with D perhaps TRBD1 (6 bases). Per germline, CDR1 SGHRS and CDR2 YFSETQ. The CDR3 totals 12 residues. V was pared by 7 bases and J by 8 bases, with 15 bases between. The CDR3 coding sequence is TGCGCCAGCGGGGGCGACAGAGGCGGCTACACCTTC. Amino acid sequence: CASGGDRGGYTF.

The chain has TRBV7-9 and TRBJ1-1; D is unresolved. Trimming left V 5 bases short and J 1 base short, with 8 bases between. The germline gives CDR1 SEHNR, CDR2 FQNEAQ (reference sequence). The CDR3 sequence is 13 residues long. CDR3 DNA sequence: TGTGCCAGCAGCCCAGAGAGGAACACTGAAGCTTTCTTT. As protein: CASSPERNTEAFF.

The chain has TRBV28 and TRBJ2-1, with a possible D match to TRBD1 (5 bases). The length of the CDR3 is 14 residues. V gave up 2 bases and J gave up 12 bases, with 17 bases separating them. CDR1 MDHEN and CDR2 SYDVKM come from the germline V gene. CDR3 nucleotide sequence: TGTGCCAGCAGTTTAACCCGCAGGGTAGTCCGGCAGTTCTTC. This translates into CASSLTRRVVRQFF.

The chain couples TRBV18 to TRBJ1-2; D gene unclear. Germline V lookup: CDR1 KGHSH, CDR2 LQKENI. The length of the CDR3 is 15 residues. Trimming cost V 4 bases and J 2 bases, with 14 bases left between them. DNA for the CDR3: TGTGCCAGCTCACAGAGCGACGGTTTAAACTATGGCTACACCTTC. It encodes CASSQSDGLNYGYTF.

This clone was picked up one time. The V gene is TRBV30, the J gene TRBJ1-1; possibly TRBD1 for D (6 bases). Trimming took off 2 bases at V and 3 bases at J, with 10 bases between the two ends. Germline values: CDR1 GTSNPN, CDR2 SVGIG (reference sequence). The CDR3 spans 13 residues. CDR3 nucleotide sequence: TGTGCCTGGAGTAGGGGGGGCTACACTGAAGCTTTCTTT. Its translation: CAWSRGGYTEAFF.

This clone was detected once. The chain recombines TRBV6-6 with TRBJ1-3; D not resolved. The CDR3 runs to 15 residues. Germline V CDR1 and CDR2: MNHNY, SVGAGI (reference sequence). V was clipped by 0 bases and J by 4 bases, with 10 bases between them. In DNA, the CDR3 is TGTGCCAGCAGTTACTCAGGGAGTGGAGGAAACACCATATATTTT. This encodes CASSYSGSGGNTIYF.

The chain couples TRBV5-1 to TRBJ2-5; the D is unclear. This CDR3 comprises 14 residues. V lost 0 bases and J lost 5, with 11 bases in between. Looked up from germline, CDR1 is SGHRS and CDR2 is YFSETQ. The CDR3 nucleotides are TGCGCCAGCAGCTTGGACAACACGGTGGAGACCCAGTACTTC. Translation: CASSLDNTVETQYF.

The CDR3: CASSFGTGLAGPDTQYF. DNA of the CDR3: TGCGCCAGCAGCTTCGGGACCGGACTAGCGGGCCCAGATACGCAGTATTTT. This chain uses TRBV5-1 with TRBJ2-3; TRBD2 matches 11 bases. The CDR3 loop spans 17 amino acids. With 2 bases clipped from V and 4 bases from J, the junction kept 9 bases outside the gene matches. Germline V gene sequence: CDR1 SGHRS, CDR2 YFSETQ.